Listed below are T cell receptor beta chains from one sample, sequenced in a study of post-analysis software for immune sequencing data. A single record per CDR3 protein comes from TCRdb applying MiXCR to the PCR reads. The table shows 500,000 to 600,000 distinct CDR3 sequences, with 44% occurring only once. The specimen was blood. Receptors were obtained from a girl aged 10-17 years with multiple sclerosis. CDR3s leave out the opening cysteine and the closing phenylalanine or tryptophan.

V | CDR3
TRBV20-1 | SARPGGLADSTDTQY
TRBV10-3 | AIRGGSGTKSYEQY
TRBV5-5 | ASNPAGGLAKNIQY
TRBV20-1 | SAGTETNQPQH
TRBV29-1 | SVGDRLGYT
TRBV11-3 | ASSLGDRGGEQF
TRBV20-1 | SARRGTSGRPEQY
TRBV5-5 | ASSLVGGGTGNEQF
TRBV20-1 | STQRGDRSSDEQF
TRBV29-1 | SVEGASGATSYNEQY
TRBV5-1 | ASSQSGGGAVEQF
TRBV12-3/TRBV12-4 | ASSFGPDSSYEQY
TRBV9 | ASREGDSHTDTQY
TRBV7-6 | ASSLRGSATNEKLF
TRBV5-5 | ASRRDSSYNEQF
TRBV7-9 | ASSFGQGQDEQY
TRBV5-1 | ASSLGDRGGWSSYNEQF
TRBV7-3 | VSSLGFRNSPLH
TRBV4-2 | ASSQGDSSYNEQF
TRBV9 | ASSVLAGGTDTQY
TRBV5-1 | ASSLVREKRNEQF
TRBV12-3/TRBV12-4 | ASSYLTGGVGELF
TRBV5-1 | ASSPAGGSIPYEQY
TRBV20-1 | SARWDYDEQY
TRBV6-5 | ASSYSLGDTQY
TRBV20-1 | SARDPRSQNYGYT
TRBV10-3 | ATRLLGLVGYEQY
TRBV19 | ASSPQSGRGEKLF
TRBV3-1 | ASSTSSGGQGTQY
TRBV5-1 | ASRELAKNIQY
TRBV5-1 | ASSSAAVNTEAF
TRBV11-3 | ASSLGPVSYEQY
TRBV6-5 | ASSYSTNTGDYGYT
TRBV29-1 | SATDRTGTRFGYT
TRBV12-3/TRBV12-4 | ASSHGTSGSSRQETQY
TRBV5-1 | ASRLSTNEKLF
TRBV20-1 | SARGDPSGANVLT
TRBV15 | ATSRLYRGQGEAF
TRBV10-3 | AISEGTGVVQY
TRBV20-1 | SARDPTGATEAF
TRBV12-3/TRBV12-4 | ASSTTEFPEAF